This entry features one TCR beta chain sequence. The antigen it recognizes is unknown. No per-base quality is available; no much larger clone lies one base away. The data derive from a study of OX40 agonist ivuxolimab in advanced cancers. Study-level background: The costimulatory receptor OX40 (CD134) was targeted by ivuxolimab, a fully human IgG2 agonistic monoclonal antibody. Intravenous ivuxolimab was administered to patients every 2 weeks at six dose levels: 0.01, 0.1, 0.3, 1.5, 3 and 10 mg/kg. Partial responses occurred in three dose-escalation patients, of whom one had hepatocellular carcinoma and two had cutaneous melanoma. In the dose-escalation cohort, around four fifths of patients were male, and the mean age was approximately 60 years with a range of roughly 20 to 85. The purpose of peripheral TCRbeta sequencing was to test whether ivuxolimab changed TCR sequence diversity and led to clonal T-cell expansion. The paper describes the monotherapy dose-escalation part (N of about 52 patients) of the phase I trial of ivuxolimab. Patients were allowed to have had prior anti-PD-1, anti-PD-L1 or anti-CTLA-4 therapy, and roughly 40% of the dose-escalation patients had previously received checkpoint inhibitors. Of the roughly 51 dose-escalation patients, hepatocellular carcinoma was present in 19, melanoma in around 15, renal cell carcinoma in 9 and head and neck cancer in 9. The study at large found these results: The antigen specificity of the clonally expanded peripheral T cells was not determined. Low levels of normalized T-cell clonal expansion were also shown by some nonresponding patients. After ivuxolimab, expanded clones were on average more numerous among CD8+ T cells than among CD4+ T cells. At doses of 0.1 to 3.0 mg/kg, clonal expansion of both CD4+ and CD8+ T cells in blood was seen between baseline and week 6. In the 0.1-3.0 mg/kg groups, partial responders had among the lowest normalized peripheral clonal expansion, particularly in CD8+ T cells.

A distance of 14 bases separates the germline ends of V and J, which lose 5 bases and 6 bases respectively. From cysteine to phenylalanine, the CDR3 is 12 amino acids long. Only CDR3 DNA remains: 36 bases, in frame from the first base. As encoded in the germline V gene, CDR1 is SQVTM while CDR2 is ANQGSEA. The trial excluded patients who had a history of autoimmune disease or who were on systemic immunosuppression. Peripheral blood for TCR sequencing was collected from all dose cohorts at baseline, on cycle 4 day 1, and on cycle 7 day 1. Samples were obtained from an open-label, multicenter, first-in-human phase I dose-escalation trial of ivuxolimab. The trial enrolled adults with locally advanced or metastatic head and neck squamous cell, hepatocellular, melanoma or renal cell carcinoma. CD4+ and CD8+ T cells were sorted separately from peripheral blood before TCR sequencing. To sequence the TCRbeta CDR3 region, genomic DNA was isolated from the sorted cells. The immunoSEQ Assay was used to sequence the TCRbeta CDR3 regions. Not all clones reach the TCRdb copy of this immuneACCESS table, which keeps in-frame sequences only. Checked studies attribute under half of the gap to unresolved V genes and leave the rest unexplained. Within this sample are over 55,000 clones, with approximately 90% of them counted one time only. 10% to 11% of the sample lies in the top ten.

This clonotype was obtained from an adult with an advanced solid tumor such as melanoma, head and neck, liver or kidney cancer. Sequencing used CD4+ or CD8+ T cells sorted from blood, obtained in a trial of the OX40 agonist ivuxolimab. The sequence is built from TRBV29-1 and TRBJ2-7; no D gene can be assigned with confidence. The nucleotide sequence reads as follows: TGCAGCGTTTACGCGTTAGACGGCGAGCAGTACTTC. It codes for CSVYALDGEQYF.